This is a list of T cell receptor beta chains from one sample in a study of blood T cell repertoires in COVID-19. Only in-frame clones appear in the TCRdb table, and some are missing; sequencing was by immunoSEQ multiplex PCR. The table lists around 250,000 clones, about 88% of them singletons. The sequenced sample was peripheral blood. These receptors came from a woman aged 70-85 years with active or convalescent COVID-19. Both conserved end residues are part of each CDR3. D genes are given only for firm matches. Some rows have no size entry. The others give once, few or many, or a class for an expanded clone.

CDR3 DNA,CDR3 protein,CDR3 length,J gene,D gene,clone size,V gene
TGTGCCACCCAGGGGGCGTTTTTCACAGATACGCAGTATTTT,CATQGAFFTDTQYF,14,TRBJ2-3,TRBD1,.,TRBV7-2
TGTGCCAGCAGCGTAGGCGGCACCGGGGAGCTGTTTTTT,CASSVGGTGELFF,13,TRBJ2-2,.,.,TRBV9
TGTGCCAGCAGCGTAGCGGGGGGGAACACAGATACGCAGTATTTT,CASSVAGGNTDTQYF,15,TRBJ2-3,TRBD2,.,TRBV5-4
TGTGCCAGCAGCCCGAAGGGGCCTCAGGACGGCGGTCAGCCCCAGCATTTT,CASSPKGPQDGGQPQHF,17,TRBJ1-5,.,.,TRBV7-2
TGTGCCAGCAGCTTGACAGGGAACAATGAGCAGTTCTTC,CASSLTGNNEQFF,13,TRBJ2-1,TRBD1,once,TRBV7-8
TGTGCCAGCAGTACCTCAGGGGGTTCAGTAGAGCAGCCCCAGCATTTT,CASSTSGGSVEQPQHF,16,TRBJ1-5,TRBD1,.,TRBV27
TGTGCCAGCAGTTTATCGTTACGCGGGAGAACAGATACGCAGTATTTT,CASSLSLRGRTDTQYF,16,TRBJ2-3,TRBD2,.,TRBV27
TGTGCCAGCAGTTCAGGGGGTTTTAATGAAAAACTGTTTTTT,CASSSGGFNEKLFF,14,TRBJ1-4,TRBD1,.,TRBV6-5
TGTGCCAGCAGTGAGAGTGGAGGGGCTGGCTACACCTTC,CASSESGGAGYTF,13,TRBJ1-2,.,.,TRBV2
TGTGCCAGCAGCTTACGAGGGGGCTGGGGCTACACCTTC,CASSLRGGWGYTF,13,TRBJ1-2,TRBD1,.,TRBV7-9
TGTGCCAGCACCCCATCTGGGCTTCCGCTCTATGGCTACACCTTC,CASTPSGLPLYGYTF,15,TRBJ1-2,.,.,TRBV6-5
TGTGCTAGCAGCGTGGAGGGGGCGCTCACTGAAGCTTTCTTT,CASSVEGALTEAFF,14,TRBJ1-1,TRBD1,.,TRBV7-7
TGTGCCAGCACTCCAACAGGGGGCGCTGGGGGTCGAGAGCAGTACTTC,CASTPTGGAGGREQYF,16,TRBJ2-7,TRBD1,.,TRBV28
TGTGCCAGCTCCGGGACTCAGGGGGCCTACGAGCAGTACTTC,CASSGTQGAYEQYF,14,TRBJ2-7,.,.,TRBV18
TGTGCCAGCAGCACGGGACAGGGGGCCGTAAACATTCAGTACTTC,CASSTGQGAVNIQYF,15,TRBJ2-4,TRBD1,once,TRBV5-4
TGTGCCAGCAGTGAATATAGGGGGGGAAGAACAGATACGCAGTATTTT,CASSEYRGGRTDTQYF,16,TRBJ2-3,.,.,TRBV25-1
TGTGCCAGCAGCTTAGAAAAACTGGGACAGGGTGGCTATGGCTACACCTTC,CASSLEKLGQGGYGYTF,17,TRBJ1-2,TRBD1,.,TRBV11-3
TGTGCCAGCAGCTTCTATTCGGGGACTGAAGCTTTCTTT,CASSFYSGTEAFF,13,TRBJ1-1,.,.,TRBV6-2/TRBV6-3
TGTGCCAGTAGTACTAGCGGGGGGGCGGCAGATACGCAGTATTTT,CASSTSGGAADTQYF,15,TRBJ2-3,TRBD2,.,TRBV19
TGTGCCAGCAGCTTAGCCACAGCCGCCCAAACCTCCTACAATGAGCAGTTCTTC,CASSLATAAQTSYNEQFF,18,TRBJ2-1,.,.,TRBV7-2
TGTGCCACCAGTGATGGGACTAGAGGCCGGGAGACCCAGTACTTC,CATSDGTRGRETQYF,15,TRBJ2-5,TRBD2,.,TRBV24-1
TGTGCCAGCAGCTCGGAGGGTCAGTGGAACACTGAAGCTTTCTTT,CASSSEGQWNTEAFF,15,TRBJ1-1,.,few,TRBV5-6
TGTGCCAGCAGCCCGCGGACAGGGGGCCTCTACGAGCAGTACTTC,CASSPRTGGLYEQYF,15,TRBJ2-7,TRBD1,.,TRBV7-2
TGTGCCAGCAGCCTCCTAGCCTCCGGCTACACCTTC,CASSLLASGYTF,12,TRBJ1-2,.,many,TRBV5-6
TGTGCCAGCAGCCAGGCAGGGGATTATAATTCACCCCTCCACTTT,CASSQAGDYNSPLHF,15,TRBJ1-6,.,.,TRBV4-2
TGTGCCAGCAGCTTAATCAGGGGTTGGGGCTACACCTTC,CASSLIRGWGYTF,13,TRBJ1-2,.,.,TRBV14
TGTCCCAGCCCACCACGCGACGGGGGGGCTTCTACCGGGGAGCTGTTTTTT,CPSPPRDGGASTGELFF,17,TRBJ2-2,TRBD2,.,TRBV18
TGTGCCAGCAGCGTAGATGGCGGGGGCTACGGTCAGCCCCAGCATTTT,CASSVDGGGYGQPQHF,16,TRBJ1-5,.,.,TRBV9
TGTGCCAGCAGCCAAGATCCCCTAGCGGAAGAGACCCAGTACTTC,CASSQDPLAEETQYF,15,TRBJ2-5,TRBD2,.,TRBV3-1/TRBV3-2
TGTGCCAGCTCAGGGGACAGGGTAAGCACTGAAGCTTTCTTT,CASSGDRVSTEAFF,14,TRBJ1-1,TRBD1,.,TRBV18
TGTGCCAGCAGGGTAGGCGAGACGGGGACCCAGTACTTC,CASRVGETGTQYF,13,TRBJ2-5,.,.,TRBV12-3/TRBV12-4
TGTGCCAGCAGTGACTCCGGCGGGGCCACAGATACGCAGTATTTT,CASSDSGGATDTQYF,15,TRBJ2-3,.,few,TRBV6-4
TGTGCCACCCGGGGGGGCCTCTACGAGCAGTACTTC,CATRGGLYEQYF,12,TRBJ2-7,TRBD2,.,TRBV15
TGTGCCAGCAGTACAGGGCCGGACGGCTACACCTTC,CASSTGPDGYTF,12,TRBJ1-2,.,.,TRBV6-5
TGTGCCAGCAGTTCCCGGTCAGGGGCTAACGGGGCCAACGTCCTGACTTTC,CASSSRSGANGANVLTF,17,TRBJ2-6,.,.,TRBV6-2/TRBV6-3
TGTGCCAGCAGCTTAGGGGCGGGACAGCCCCAGCATTTT,CASSLGAGQPQHF,13,TRBJ1-5,.,.,TRBV7-6
TGTGCCAGCAGTTTGGAGTCTGGTAGGGGCAATGAGCAGTTCTTC,CASSLESGRGNEQFF,15,TRBJ2-1,.,.,TRBV28
TGTGCCAGCAGCAATCAGGGAAGAGATACGCAGTATTTT,CASSNQGRDTQYF,13,TRBJ2-3,.,.,TRBV7-3
TGTGCCAGCAGCTTAGGCAGGCCCTCTTATGGCTACACCTTC,CASSLGRPSYGYTF,14,TRBJ1-2,.,.,TRBV7-2
TGCGCCAGCAGCCAAGGACAGGGAGGTGAAAAACTGTTTTTT,CASSQGQGGEKLFF,14,TRBJ1-4,TRBD1,few,TRBV4-3
TGTGCCAGTACCTCTCAGGGGGTGAACACTGAAGCTTTCTTT,CASTSQGVNTEAFF,14,TRBJ1-1,TRBD1,.,TRBV19
TGTGCCAGCAGCGGACTCCAAAGGGGGAGCTATGGCTACACCTTC,CASSGLQRGSYGYTF,15,TRBJ1-2,.,.,TRBV6-2/TRBV6-3
TGTGCCAGCAGCTCTGGGGCGGGGCTCAGGAACTCCTACGAGCAGTACTTC,CASSSGAGLRNSYEQYF,17,TRBJ2-7,.,.,TRBV7-2
TGTGCCAGCAGCGTAGGTACTCCCCACGAGCAGTACTTC,CASSVGTPHEQYF,13,TRBJ2-7,.,once,TRBV9
TGTGCCAGCGGTCAGGGGGAGGCTAATGAAAAACTGTTTTTT,CASGQGEANEKLFF,14,TRBJ1-4,TRBD1,.,TRBV6-5
TGCGCCAGCAGCCAAGATACAGATCAGCCCCAGCATTTT,CASSQDTDQPQHF,13,TRBJ1-5,.,.,TRBV4-3
TGTGCCACCAGTGATGGGACTAGCGGGGGCTTATACAATGAGCAGTTCTTC,CATSDGTSGGLYNEQFF,17,TRBJ2-1,TRBD2,.,TRBV24-1
TGTGCCAGCAGCCTCGGGACAGGGGGCCAGTTAAGGACTAATGAAAAACTGTTTTTT,CASSLGTGGQLRTNEKLFF,19,TRBJ1-4,TRBD1,.,TRBV5-4